What follows describes a single TCR beta chain. This sample was taken from a study of blood T cell repertoires in COVID-19. Study as a whole: From the United States, Italy and Spain came samples of acute and convalescent COVID-19. In each case, the material was cDNA or gDNA derived from T cells, B-cell-depleted T cells, or PBMCs.

Authors' analysis steps: Reference gene primer amplification yielded estimated nucleated cell counts. Sequenced by immunoSEQ multiplex PCR; TCRdb stores in-frame clones only, minus some. V and J calls and clone size come straight from that table; D and trimming were deduced from the DNA. The table has over 5,000 clones, 85% to 90% seen once; the top ten hold roughly 6%. Germline-derived CDR1 and CDR2 are KGHSH and LQKENI. This CDR3 contains 16 residues. V lost 6 bases to trimming and J lost 4 bases, with 20 bases between them. This clonotype was obtained from a man aged 55-75 years with acute or convalescent COVID-19. J is TRBJ2-3 and V is TRBV18; D is possibly TRBD2 (6 bases). Source material: peripheral blood. CDR3 in DNA: TGTGCCAGCTCCCACGCCGGGAGTATGGGGCCAGATACGCAGTATTTT. Encoded protein: CASSHAGSMGPDTQYF. Filled out from reference TRBV18 and TRBJ2-3, the complete variable domain reads NAGVMQNPRHLVRRRGQEARLRCSPMKGHSHVYWYRQLPEEGLKFMVYLQKENIIDESGMPKERFSAEFPKEGPSILRIQQVVRGDSAAYFCASSHAGSMGPDTQYFGPGTRLTVL.